This TCR beta chain stems from a study of CD8+CD57+ T cells in acquired aplastic anemia. Before being chosen for sequencing, patients had shown CD8+CD57+ cell expansion by flow cytometry. Genomic DNA served as template for TCR beta VDJ and CDR3 profiling. TCRdb reanalysed the reads using MiXCR and keeps one entry per CDR3 protein. Among roughly 17,000 distinct CDR3 sequences listed, around two fifths were seen once. Many counts were recorded for this clonotype. Its antigen remains unknown. The CDR3 is 12 residues long. V was pared by 6 bases and J by 5 bases, with 14 bases between. Per the germline V gene, CDR1 is DFQATT and CDR2 is SNEGSKA (reference sequence). Study-wide points: Found in both controls and patients were around 29 CD8+ CDR3 sequences. Controls did not differ significantly from patients in CD8+ Simpson's diversity. Both total CD4+ and CD8+ pools in patients were more diverse than CD8+CD57+ cells.

The sequence was obtained from a human donor with aplastic anemia. Sequenced: CD8+CD57+ T cells sorted from PBMCs. Subset of the sample: bead-enriched CD8+CD57+ effector memory T cells from SAA patients. V is TRBV20-1 and J is TRBJ2-7; unclear D gene. The CDR3 reads CSAERAEDEQYF. The DNA of the CDR3 is TGCAGTGCGGAAAGGGCCGAGGACGAGCAGTACTTC.